This record concerns one TCR beta chain sequence. The antigen remains unidentified. The CDR3 sequence is 14 residues long. Germline CDR1 is MDHEN and CDR2 is SYDVKM. The junction had 1 base not matched to a gene; V was cut back by 4 bases and J by 4 bases. Profiled with immunoSEQ multiplex PCR; TCRdb holds only in-frame clones, not every one. Of 110,000 to 150,000 clones in the sample, about 88% were seen once. This specimen belongs to a study of cytomegalovirus exposure and HLA in healthy donors. Study conclusions and caveats: In the 120 validation repertoires, roughly 94% of cluster scores exceeded 0, per a later analysis. It was fewer than 200 TCR beta chains that were listed as cytomegalovirus-associated. Under in vitro conditions, a few CMV-associated chains were confirmed as specific for CMV antigens.

The sample was PBMCs. The rearrangement links TRBV28 to TRBJ2-2; 9 positions match TRBD1. This receptor was taken from a woman younger than 30 in good health and CMV-seropositive. CDR3 sequence: CASSWTGVTGELFF. CDR3 in DNA: TGTGCCAGCAGTTGGACAGGGGTCACCGGGGAGCTGTTTTTT.